Below, one TCR beta chain is given with its context. What it recognizes is unknown. The sample is drawn from a study of T cell responses to AZD1222 COVID-19 vaccine. The CDR3 contains 13 residues. Deletions cut 8 bases from V and 4 bases from J, with 14 bases between. Germline V gene sequence: CDR1 SNHLY, CDR2 FYNNEI. Study-wide findings and caveats: Mostly white British, mostly female donors; authors suggested clonal diversity may be underestimated.

Measured with immunoSEQ multiplex PCR; TCRdb has only the in-frame clones, and not every one. The sample has about 99,000 clones; about nine tenths are singletons. Sequenced material: peripheral blood, taken on day 0 of AZD1222 vaccination. The J gene is TRBJ1-2, the V gene TRBV2; no definite D call. The receptor comes from an adult in good health. CDR3 in DNA: TGTGCCAGCGGGGTTATCTTATCCTATGGCTACACCTTC. Its protein product is CASGVILSYGYTF.